This T cell receptor (beta chain) emerged from a study of T cells expressing NK-cell markers. Looking at the study overall: Cells sorted as CD3+CD56+NKG2C+, CD3+CD56+NKG2C- and CD3+CD56-NKG2C+ T cells supplied the TCR beta repertoires.

The CDR3 consists of 15 residues. Germline V gene sequence: CDR1 DFQATT, CDR2 SNEGSKA (reference sequence). TCRdb reprocessed the 5' RACE reads; each CDR3 protein has one entry and no DNA is given. Found here are about 260,000 distinct CDR3 sequences; the top ten clones hold under 0.5%. In the case of this clonotype: Its antigen is unknown.

Points from the study as a whole: The share of CD8+ T cells held by dominant NKG2C+ clonotypes was roughly 1.0-8% in six donors. Among several donors, these clonotypes also ranked first in the CD3+CD56-NKG2C+ fraction.

The V gene is TRBV20-1, the J gene TRBJ2-5; TCRdb reports TRBD2, a call that lacks DNA to check it against. Sequencing input: blood T cells: a sorted CD56 or NKG2C T cell subset, CD4+ or CD8+ T cells, or bulk PBMC T cells (not recorded which). This receptor was taken from a man in his late teens or twenties in good health. CDR3 sequence: CSASYGGVGRKTQYF.